The 8 T cell receptor beta chains presented below share a single source sample, sequenced in a study of CD4 T cells in relation to SARS-CoV-2 and coronaviruses. Unexposed donor CD4+ T cells date from about 2011-2018, before the COVID-19 pandemic. After about 11 days of culture, CD4+ T cells were isolated. Their recognized antigens are unknown. Sequenced by immunoSEQ multiplex PCR; TCRdb stores in-frame clones only, minus some. The sample yields around 25,000 clones, about four fifths seen once. Sequenced sample: CD4+ T cells from PBMCs, cultured in vitro. The receptors shown here come from a human donor in good health.

This clone appeared a single time. The chain joins TRBV15 to TRBJ1-5; weak D call: TRBD1 (6 bases). The V gene's germline CDR1 is LNHNV and CDR2 YYDKDF (reference sequence). The CDR3 is made up of 15 amino acids. V was clipped by 3 bases and J by 7 bases, with 16 bases between them. In nucleotides, the CDR3 is TGTGCCACCAGCAGGGCTACAGGGAGGGAGCAGCCCCAGCATTTT. It translates to CATSRATGREQPQHF.

The V and J genes are TRBV6-1 and TRBJ2-5; TRBD1 agrees at 12 bases. J was trimmed by 5 bases and V by 4 bases; bases with no gene match: 8. Germline V lookup: CDR1 MNHNS, CDR2 SASEGT. This CDR3 is 16 amino acids long. The CDR3 nucleotides read TGTGCCAGCAGTGCCGGGACAGGGGGCCTCTGGGAGACCCAGTACTTC. Amino acid sequence: CASSAGTGGLWETQYF.

The J gene is TRBJ1-3, the V gene TRBV2, with 7 bases identical to TRBD1. Per germline, CDR1 SNHLY and CDR2 FYNNEI. This CDR3 comprises 16 residues. With V trimmed by 6 bases and J by 5 bases, 13 bases remained unmatched. CDR3 loop: CASRDLQGKRRNTIYF. Here the CDR3 DNA reads TGTGCCAGCAGGGACCTACAGGGGAAAAGAAGAAACACCATATATTTT.

The table lists this clone with a few counts. This chain uses TRBV12-5 with TRBJ1-5; D remains ambiguous. The germline V and J ends were trimmed by 3 bases and 4 bases, with 7 bases remaining between them. Germline lookup yields CDR1 LGHNT and CDR2 FRNRAP. The CDR3 contains 13 residues. The CDR3 is CASGFELNQPQHF. DNA of the CDR3: TGTGCTAGTGGTTTCGAGCTTAATCAGCCCCAGCATTTT.

This clone occurred a few times. The chain carries TRBV6-2 or TRBV6-3 and TRBJ2-5; D is perhaps TRBD2 (7 bases). The V and J ends lost 4 bases and 2 bases respectively, with 17 bases between them. Germline assignment: CDR1 MNHEY and CDR2 SVGEGT. This CDR3 spans 16 amino acids. The chain's CDR3 is CASSFSPGEGQETQYF. DNA for the CDR3: TGTGCCAGCAGTTTTTCGCCAGGGGAGGGACAAGAGACCCAGTACTTC.

The chain is built from TRBV27 and TRBJ2-5, with 7 positions matching TRBD1. Germline CDR1 reads MNHEY; CDR2 reads SMNVEV (reference sequence). This CDR3 is 15 amino acids long. Losses at the gene ends were 0 bases for V and 4 bases for J; bases not matched to a gene: 5. CDR3 nucleotide sequence: TGTGCCAGCAGTTTATCTTGGCACAGGGGAGAGACCCAGTACTTC. It translates to CASSLSWHRGETQYF.

This clone showed up just a few times. The chain employs TRBV5-1 and TRBJ2-3, with D unresolved. The CDR3 contains 12 residues. Per the germline V gene, CDR1 is SGHRS and CDR2 is YFSETQ. The V end was cut by 3 bases, the J end by 3 bases, with 5 bases between. This CDR3 reads CASSSATDTQYF. The CDR3 nucleotides are TGCGCCAGCAGCTCCGCAACAGATACGCAGTATTTT.

The chain employs TRBV2 and TRBJ2-1, with 9 nucleotides matching TRBD1. The germline gives CDR1 SNHLY, CDR2 FYNNEI. This CDR3 has 16 amino acids. The V gene end was trimmed by 5 bases and the J gene end by 7 bases; junction bases not matched to a gene: 12. CDR3 residues: CASSHRDRDLLNEQFF. The CDR3 region has the DNA TGTGCCAGCAGTCACCGGGACAGGGACCTTTTGAATGAGCAGTTCTTC.